This paragraph reports one T cell receptor beta chain. The CDR3 sequence is 15 residues long. Germline V lookup: CDR1 LNHDA, CDR2 SQIVND (reference sequence). J lost 3 bases, V lost 5 bases, and 7 bases had no gene match. The data belong to a study of cytomegalovirus exposure and HLA in healthy donors. Primers included in the PCR were 60 Vbeta and 13 Jbeta primers. Assay used: immunoSEQ multiplex PCR; TCRdb lists only in-frame clones, some missing. This sample contains about 70,000 clones. The source of this sequence is a woman younger than 45 in good health and CMV-seronegative. The specimen sequenced was PBMCs. The chain joins TRBV19 to TRBJ2-7, with 10 nucleotides matching TRBD1. This chain's CDR3 is CASSPTGTGDYEQYF. The CDR3 DNA reads as TGTGCCAGTAGTCCCACCGGGACAGGGGACTACGAGCAGTACTTC.